Following are 28 T cell receptor beta chains from one sample sequenced in a study of early T cells in non-severe SARS-CoV-2 infection. TCRdb used MiXCR to reprocess the 5' RACE reads, holding one entry per CDR3 protein. The table lists 75,000 to 90,000 distinct CDR3 sequences, about 15% of them singletons. Sequencing was performed on whole blood. Every receptor here comes from an adult who was a healthcare worker with PCR-confirmed SARS-CoV-2 infection or an uninfected control (not recorded which).

This clonotype has at least ten counts. The chain joins TRBV12-3 or TRBV12-4 to TRBJ1-6, with 8 nucleotides matching TRBD1. J lost 11 bases, V lost 4 bases, and 10 bases had no gene match. This CDR3 spans 15 amino acids. The DNA of the CDR3 is TGTGCCAGCAGTTCACACAGGGGGAGGTTGGCACCCCTCCACTTT. It specifies CASSSHRGRLAPLHF.

This clonotype was detected only a few times. The J gene is TRBJ2-5, the V gene TRBV4-1, with 10 bases aligning to TRBD2. The germline gives CDR1 MGHRA, CDR2 YSYEKL. The CDR3 sequence is 17 residues long. Losses at the gene ends were 0 bases for V and 6 bases for J; bases not matched to a gene: 10. The CDR3 nucleotides are TGCGCCAGCAGCCAAGATCAGAGCGGGAGGGCCGCAAAGACCCAGTACTTC. It specifies CASSQDQSGRAAKTQYF.

Note on this clonotype: One end of the junction fails to match germline, which may point to a read error. The CDR3 nucleotides are TGCGCCAGGAGCCAAAGGCAGCCTAGCGTTCCCTACAATGAGCAGTTCTTC. Its translation: CARSQRQPSVPYNEQFF. This chain joins TRBV4-1 and TRBJ2-1, with a weak D call TRBD2 (6 bases). From germline, CDR1 is MGHRA and CDR2 YSYEKL. This CDR3 spans 17 amino acids.

The chain combines TRBV6-6 with TRBJ2-3, with 7 positions matching TRBD2. Germline V gene lookup returns CDR1 MNHNY and CDR2 SVGAGI (reference sequence). Trimming cost V 4 bases and J 4 bases; bases outside gene matches: 8. The CDR3 extends over 15 amino acids. The CDR3 coding sequence is TGTGCCAGCAGTTCGTTGGCGGGGAGGGCAGATACGCAGTATTTT. This sequence encodes CASSSLAGRADTQYF.

This chain joins TRBV20-1 and TRBJ1-1, with a tentative D call TRBD1 (6 bases). V was shortened by 6 bases and J by 1 base, with 9 bases between the two germline ends. This CDR3 is 12 amino acids long. The germline V gene encodes CDR1 DFQATT and CDR2 SNEGSKA (reference sequence). The CDR3 here is CSAGQSNTEAFF. CDR3 DNA: TGCAGTGCCGGACAGTCGAACACTGAAGCTTTCTTT.

The chain has TRBV7-9 and TRBJ2-5, with D maybe TRBD2 (5 bases). V was cut by 5 bases and J by 3 bases, with 13 bases left in between. Germline-derived CDR1 and CDR2 are SEHNR and FQNEAQ (reference sequence). The CDR3 runs 14 residues. The CDR3 here is CASSQGGAEETQYF. The CDR3 nucleotides read TGTGCCAGCAGCCAAGGAGGAGCGGAAGAGACCCAGTACTTC. Together with reference TRBV7-9 and TRBJ2-5, the CDR3 gives the full variable domain: DTGVSQNPRHKITKRGQNVTFRCDPISEHNRLYWYRQTLGQGPEFLTYFQNEAQLEKSRLLSDRFSAERPKGSFSTLEIQRTEQGDSAMYLCASSQGGAEETQYFGPGTRLLVL.

CDR3 sequence reads: CASSPPQAGPAVEQFF. DNA for the CDR3: TGTGCCAGCAGCCCCCCCCAGGCGGGGCCTGCTGTTGAGCAGTTCTTC. The J gene is TRBJ2-1, the V gene TRBV7-9, with D perhaps matching TRBD2 (6 bases). V was pared by 5 bases and J by 9 bases, with 23 bases between. The CDR3 covers 16 residues. Per germline, CDR1 SEHNR and CDR2 FQNEAQ (reference sequence).

The chain recombines TRBV20-1 with TRBJ2-1; D is unresolved. Germline values: CDR1 DFQATT, CDR2 SNEGSKA (reference sequence). The V and J ends lost 8 bases and 6 bases respectively, with 8 bases between them. This CDR3 contains 10 residues. The CDR3 here is CSPLGNEQFF. The CDR3 nucleotides read TGCAGTCCTCTAGGCAATGAGCAGTTCTTC.

Only a few counts were recorded for this clonotype. CDR3 loop: CATSDGSDYEQYF. The DNA for the CDR3 is TGTGCCACCAGTGACGGGAGTGACTACGAGCAGTACTTC. The chain carries TRBV24-1 and TRBJ2-7, with a tentative D call TRBD2 (6 bases). V shed 4 bases and J shed 3 bases, with 9 bases lying between them. From germline, CDR1 is KGHDR and CDR2 SFDVKD. This CDR3 comprises 13 residues.

This clonotype has just a few counts. This chain uses TRBV7-6 with TRBJ1-1, with a tentative D call TRBD1 (5 bases). The germline V and J ends were trimmed by 5 bases and 1 base, with 14 bases remaining between them. Per the germline V gene, CDR1 is SGHVS and CDR2 is FNYEAQ. CDR3 length equals 15 residues. CDR3 in DNA: TGTGCCAGCAGCCCAGCGGGTCAGGGGAACACTGAAGCTTTCTTT. It specifies CASSPAGQGNTEAFF.

The sample holds many counts of this clonotype. The chain is built from TRBV2 and TRBJ2-3; 8 positions agree with TRBD2. V shed 8 bases, J shed 4 bases, and the junction held 11 bases outside the gene matches. The germline CDR1 and CDR2 sequences are SNHLY and FYNNEI. The CDR3 runs to 15 residues. CDR3 residues: CASGERGRGPDTQYF. CDR3 nucleotide sequence: TGTGCCAGCGGGGAGCGGGGGCGGGGGCCAGATACGCAGTATTTT.

This clonotype was seen ten or more times. The chain links TRBV6-1 to TRBJ1-3; perhaps TRBD1 as D (5 bases). The CDR3 contains 15 residues. Germline CDR1 is MNHNS and CDR2 is SASEGT. The V gene lost 7 bases and the J gene lost 0 bases, with 13 bases spanning the gap. The CDR3 nucleotides are TGTGCCAGCACTCTCGAGGGGACCTCTGGAAACACCATATATTTT. Amino acid sequence: CASTLEGTSGNTIYF.

This clonotype occurred many times. The V and J genes are TRBV6-1 and TRBJ1-2; TRBD1 aligns across 8 bases. The germline CDR1 and CDR2 sequences are MNHNS and SASEGT. Germline trimming cut 7 bases from V and 6 bases from J; bases unmatched to any gene: 10. The CDR3 spans 14 residues. CDR3 DNA: TGTGCCAGCACCTCCAGGGACAGGCGGGATGGCTACACCTTC. Its translation: CASTSRDRRDGYTF.

This clonotype has just a few counts. The chain couples TRBV7-8 to TRBJ1-1; D is unresolved. Germline V CDR1 and CDR2: SGHVS, FQNEAQ. The CDR3 length is 13 residues. V lost 6 bases and J 0 bases, leaving 8 bases between the germline ends. CDR3 nucleotides: TGTGCCAGCAGTCTGAAGGTGAACACTGAAGCTTTCTTT. Translating gives CASSLKVNTEAFF.

The chain recombines TRBV29-1 with TRBJ2-4, with D perhaps given as TRBD1 or TRBD2 (5 bases each). Trimming took 7 bases from V and 6 from J, leaving 13 bases between them. The germline gives CDR1 SQVTM, CDR2 ANQGSEA. The CDR3 has 12 residues. In nucleotides, the CDR3 is TGCAGCGCAGGGACCGCGTCAAACATTCAGTACTTC. Its protein is CSAGTASNIQYF.

The J gene is TRBJ2-3, the V gene TRBV20-1, with D perhaps being TRBD1 or TRBD2 (5 bases each). There are 13 residues in the CDR3. The germline V and J ends were trimmed by 6 bases and 2 bases, with 12 bases remaining between them. The germline gives CDR1 DFQATT, CDR2 SNEGSKA (reference sequence). The CDR3 coding sequence is TGCAGTGCAAAGGGACCGAACACAGATACGCAGTATTTT. This sequence encodes CSAKGPNTDTQYF.

This clonotype was detected ten times or more. The gene calls are TRBV6-5 and TRBJ2-3; 7 bases agree with TRBD1. Unmatched junction bases numbered 6, after V lost 5 bases and J lost 1 base. Germline V gene sequence: CDR1 MNHEY, CDR2 SVGAGI. CDR3 size: 15 residues. In nucleotides, the CDR3 is TGTGCCAGCAGTCCCGGGACAGCACGCACAGATACGCAGTATTTT. It specifies CASSPGTARTDTQYF.

This clonotype was counted at least ten times. This chain joins TRBV6-6 and TRBJ1-5, with D uncertain. The V and J ends lost 0 bases and 6 bases respectively, with 6 bases between them. CDR1 MNHNY and CDR2 SVGAGI come from the germline V gene (reference sequence). This CDR3 comprises 13 residues. CDR3: CASSYSWGQPQHF. The CDR3 DNA reads as TGTGCCAGCAGTTACTCGTGGGGTCAGCCCCAGCATTTT.

The rearrangement uses TRBV28 and TRBJ2-7, with a weak D call TRBD1 (6 bases). The CDR3 is made up of 13 amino acids. V was pared by 4 bases and J by 8 bases, with 15 bases between. Germline V gene sequence: CDR1 MDHEN, CDR2 SYDVKM. CDR3 in amino acids: CASSSGTSDQQYF. The CDR3 nucleotides are TGTGCCAGCAGTTCCGGGACATCCGACCAGCAGTACTTC. Full variable domain (outside the CDR3, taken from reference TRBV28 and TRBJ2-7): DVKVTQSSRYLVKRTGEKVFLECVQDMDHENMFWYRQDPGLGLRLIYFSYDVKMKEKGDIPEGYSVSREKKERFSLILESASTNQTSMYLCASSSGTSDQQYFGPGTRLTVT.

This clonotype has more than one count but fewer than ten. The chain combines TRBV6-2 or TRBV6-3 with TRBJ2-7; D is tentatively TRBD1 or TRBD2 (5 bases each). The germline V gene has CDR1 MNHEY and CDR2 SVGEGT. The CDR3 length is 11 residues. Trimming left V 8 bases short and J 3 bases short, with 8 bases between. CDR3 bases: TGTGCCAGCGGGGACCGCTACGAGCAGTACTTC. Its translation: CASGDRYEQYF.

A few counts support this clonotype. One junction end does not reproduce the germline sequence, and a read error may be involved. The chain carries TRBV11-2 and TRBJ2-3; D unresolved. CDR3 size: 12 residues. Germline CDR1 and CDR2: SGHAT and FQNNGV. In DNA form, the CDR3 reads TGTGCCAGCAGCTTAGACACGAACGGTCCCCGCTTT. This encodes CASSLDTNGPRF. Filled out from reference TRBV11-2 and TRBJ2-3, the complete variable domain reads EAGVAQSPRYKIIEKRQSVAFWCNPISGHATLYWYQQILGQGPKLLIQFQNNGVVDDSQLPKDRFSAERLKGVDSTLKIQPAKLEDSAVYLCASSLDTNGPRFGPGTRLTVL.

The CDR3 loop reads CASSQVGGELFF. The CDR3 nucleotides read TGCGCCAGCAGCCAAGTCGGCGGGGAGCTGTTTTTT. This chain uses TRBV4-1 with TRBJ2-2, with unresolved D. The CDR3 is 12 amino acids. CDR1 MGHRA and CDR2 YSYEKL come from the germline V gene. V lost 1 base, J lost 7 bases, and 4 bases lay in between.

This clonotype was counted a few times. The CDR3 DNA is TGCGCCAGCAGTGAACGCGTTGGCACAGATACGCAGTATTTT. This codes for CASSERVGTDTQYF. J is TRBJ2-3 and V is TRBV10-1; D unresolved. This CDR3 has 14 amino acids. The germline CDR1 and CDR2 sequences are WNHNN and SYGVQD (reference sequence). Trimming took 3 bases from V and 1 from J, leaving 8 bases between them.

This clonotype was observed at least ten times. This sequence joins TRBV10-3 and TRBJ2-3; D perhaps matches TRBD1 (5 bases). The CDR3 covers 13 residues. Looked up from germline, CDR1 is ENHRY and CDR2 is SYGVKD. Trimming took off 8 bases at V and 6 bases at J, with 15 bases between the two ends. CDR3 DNA: TGTGCCATCTGGGAAACAGGAATGGATACGCAGTATTTT. The encoded protein is CAIWETGMDTQYF.

The chain carries TRBV28 and TRBJ2-7; no clear D gene. CDR1 and CDR2 (germline): MDHEN, SYDVKM. The V end lost 1 base, the J end lost 3 bases, and 10 bases lay between the germline ends. The CDR3 extends over 14 amino acids. The CDR3: CASSLFGRFYEQYF. CDR3 sequence (DNA): TGTGCCAGCAGTTTATTCGGTCGTTTCTACGAGCAGTACTTC.

This clonotype was observed a few times. This chain's CDR3 is CASSQEQVSYEQYF. The CDR3 DNA reads TGTGCCAGCAGCCAGGAACAGGTTTCCTACGAGCAGTACTTC. V and J are TRBV7-9 and TRBJ2-7; TRBD1 is a possible D gene (5 bases). The CDR3 covers 14 residues. Per the germline V gene, CDR1 is SEHNR and CDR2 is FQNEAQ (reference sequence). V dropped 5 bases and J dropped 1 base, with 12 bases sitting between them. Together with reference TRBV7-9 and TRBJ2-7, the CDR3 gives the full variable domain: DTGVSQNPRHKITKRGQNVTFRCDPISEHNRLYWYRQTLGQGPEFLTYFQNEAQLEKSRLLSDRFSAERPKGSFSTLEIQRTEQGDSAMYLCASSQEQVSYEQYFGPGTRLTVT.

This clonotype has only a few counts. The rearrangement joins TRBV28 to TRBJ2-7; no clear D gene. CDR1 is MDHEN, CDR2 SYDVKM, per germline. The V end was cut by 8 bases, the J end by 3 bases, with 8 bases between. The CDR3 length is 11 residues. As DNA, the CDR3 is TGTGCCAGCCAGTCAGGCTACGAGCAGTACTTC. Amino acids: CASQSGYEQYF.

This clonotype was seen a few times. This chain joins TRBV4-1 and TRBJ2-2; a weak D match, TRBD2 (5 bases). With 8 bases removed from V and 0 bases from J, the gap between germline ends came to 16 bases. This CDR3 contains 16 residues. CDR1 MGHRA and CDR2 YSYEKL come from the germline V gene. The DNA of the CDR3 is TGCGCCAGCGCCAAGCGGCATTCCGCGAACACCGGGGAGCTGTTTTTT. As protein: CASAKRHSANTGELFF.